The table lists the clone carrying this TCR beta chain with a few counts. The antigen remains undetermined. The sample originates from a study of Graves' ophthalmopathy and Graves' hyperthyroidism. Across the whole study: Peripheral blood was collected at initial diagnosis, before any treatment. Study observations and caveats: Ophthalmopathy and stable hyperthyroidism were discriminated by a 13-signature model, with 87.88% sensitivity and approximately 81% specificity. Most thyroid-expanded clonotypes exceeding 0.001 frequency were also found in blood.

CDR3 length equals 15 residues. V lost 7 bases to trimming and J lost 0 bases, with 16 bases between them. Germline values: CDR1 SNHLY, CDR2 FYNNEI. Amplification from RNA transcripts yielded the TCR beta CDR3 regions. First-round RT-PCR used HTBI primers; second-round multiplex PCR followed. From the multiplex PCR reads, TCRdb called clonotypes with MiXCR, one entry per CDR3 protein. The top ten hold approximately 44% of the sample, which has some 240,000 distinct CDR3 sequences, around 50% seen once. From fresh peripheral blood, approximately 10 ml in volume, the PBMCs were obtained. The sequencing input was peripheral blood. The V and J genes are TRBV2 and TRBJ2-7, with D unclear. The clonotype was recovered from an adult man with Graves' ophthalmopathy. CDR3 sequence reads: CASTDPFRSSYEQYF. In DNA, the CDR3 is TGTGCCAGCACCGATCCGTTTAGGAGCTCCTACGAGCAGTACTTC.